The 5 T cell receptor beta chains below come from one sample, sequenced in a study of blood T cells in healthy people across ages. With a J-beta primer mix and a sample-barcoded 5' primer, a second PCR ran about 7 to 12 cycles. A single record per CDR3 protein comes from TCRdb applying MiXCR to the 5' RACE reads. The top ten hold approximately 22% of the sample, which has some 1,800,000 distinct CDR3 sequences, approximately 39% seen once. Sequencing was performed on blood. These receptors originate from a human donor in good health.

CDR3 amino acids: CASSPGQGGVTEAFF. In DNA, the CDR3 is TGCGCCAGCAGCCCCGGACAGGGGGGAGTGACTGAAGCTTTCTTT. The chain couples TRBV4-3 to TRBJ1-1; 10 bases map to TRBD1. Germline V lookup: CDR1 LGHNA, CDR2 YSLEER. CDR3 length equals 15 residues. V lost 4 bases and J lost 5; bases outside the gene matches: 7.

The V gene is TRBV6-6, the J gene TRBJ1-5, with 11 bases lining up with TRBD1. Germline V gene lookup returns CDR1 MNHNY and CDR2 SVGAGI (reference sequence). The CDR3 runs to 15 residues. Losses at the gene ends were 8 bases for V and 5 bases for J; bases not matched to a gene: 8. Here the CDR3 reads CASSGQGAVHQPQHF. For the CDR3, the DNA is TGTGCCAGCTCTGGACAGGGGGCTGTTCATCAGCCCCAGCATTTT.

The V and J genes are TRBV28 and TRBJ2-5; no firm D call. The DNA end favors TRBJ2-7, so the J call may be wrong. The CDR3 is made up of 14 amino acids. CDR1 is MDHEN, CDR2 SYDVKM, per germline. The DNA of the CDR3 is TGTGCCAGCGACCGAACCTCAGGCTCCTACGAGCAGTACTTC. It codes for CASDRTSGSYEQYF.

J is TRBJ1-2 and V is TRBV29-1; D is unresolved. Trimming took 4 bases from V and 5 from J, leaving 14 bases between them. Germline-derived CDR1 and CDR2 are SQVTM and ANQGSEA. CDR3 size: 13 residues. In nucleotides, the CDR3 is TGCAGCGTTGTCCACTCGACGGTGTATGGCTACACCTTC. It translates to CSVVHSTVYGYTF.

The J gene is TRBJ2-3, the V gene TRBV5-1; D unclear. V dropped 2 bases and J dropped 4 bases, with 5 bases sitting between them. Looked up from germline, CDR1 is SGHRS and CDR2 is YFSETQ. This CDR3 has 12 amino acids. Here the CDR3 reads CASSFTPDTQYF. The CDR3 bases are TGCGCCAGCAGCTTCACACCAGATACGCAGTATTTT.